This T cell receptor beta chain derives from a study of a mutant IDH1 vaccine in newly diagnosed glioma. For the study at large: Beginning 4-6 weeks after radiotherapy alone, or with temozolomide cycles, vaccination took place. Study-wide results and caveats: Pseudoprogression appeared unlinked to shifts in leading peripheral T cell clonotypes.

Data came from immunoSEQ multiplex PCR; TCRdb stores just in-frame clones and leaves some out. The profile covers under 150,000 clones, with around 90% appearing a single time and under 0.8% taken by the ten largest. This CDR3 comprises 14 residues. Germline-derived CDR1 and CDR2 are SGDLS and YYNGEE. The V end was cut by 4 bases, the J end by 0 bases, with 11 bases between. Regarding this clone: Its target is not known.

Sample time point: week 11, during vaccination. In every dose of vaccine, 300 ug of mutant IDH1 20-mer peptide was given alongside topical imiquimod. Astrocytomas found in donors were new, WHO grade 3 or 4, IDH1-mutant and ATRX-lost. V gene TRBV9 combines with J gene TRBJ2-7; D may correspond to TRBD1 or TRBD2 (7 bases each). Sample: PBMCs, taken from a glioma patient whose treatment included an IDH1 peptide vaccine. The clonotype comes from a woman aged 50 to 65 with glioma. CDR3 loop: CASSSGGDSYEQYF. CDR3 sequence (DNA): TGTGCCAGCAGCTCAGGGGGGGACTCCTACGAGCAGTACTTC.